The source of this TCR beta chain is a study of cytotoxic CD8 clonotypes in ibrutinib-treated CLL. The data were produced by immunoSEQ multiplex PCR, yet TCRdb's version contains in-frame clones alone and is incomplete. Of some 200,000 clones in the sample, 79% were seen once. Whole-study results and caveats: Sampling times (in sustained-remission versus progressing patients) were not the same.

This clone has more than one count but fewer than ten. Its target is unknown. Germline-derived CDR1 and CDR2 are LNHDA and SQIVND (reference sequence). This CDR3 contains 14 residues. J lost 7 bases, V lost 4 bases, and 6 bases had no gene match. This receptor was taken from a human donor with chronic lymphocytic leukemia. This chain links TRBV19 with TRBJ2-1, with 8 bases fitting TRBD2. Here the sequenced sample was PBMCs, taken after 12 months of ibrutinib treatment. As DNA, the CDR3 is TGTGCCAGTAGTACCGAGGGCGGGAGGAATGAGCAGTTCTTC. Its protein is CASSTEGGRNEQFF. Filled out from reference TRBV19 and TRBJ2-1, the complete variable domain reads DGGITQSPKYLFRKEGQNVTLSCEQNLNHDAMYWYRQDPGQGLRLIYYSQIVNDFQKGDIAEGYSVSREKKESFPLTVTSAQKNPTAFYLCASSTEGGRNEQFFGPGTRLTVL.